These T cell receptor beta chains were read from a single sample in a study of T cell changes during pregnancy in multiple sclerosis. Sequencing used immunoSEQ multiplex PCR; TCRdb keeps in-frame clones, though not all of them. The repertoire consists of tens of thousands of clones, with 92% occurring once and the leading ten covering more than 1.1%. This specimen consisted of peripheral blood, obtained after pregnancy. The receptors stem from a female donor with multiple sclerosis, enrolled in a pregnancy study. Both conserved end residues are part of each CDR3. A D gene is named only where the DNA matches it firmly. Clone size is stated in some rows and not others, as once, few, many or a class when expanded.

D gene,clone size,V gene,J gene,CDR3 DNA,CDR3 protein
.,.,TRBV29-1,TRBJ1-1,TGCAGCGTATGGGGCCGCGGGAACACTGAAGCTTTCTTT,CSVWGRGNTEAFF
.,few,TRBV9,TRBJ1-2,TGTGCCAGCAGCCGCACCGGGTCCATCGGTGGCTACACCTTC,CASSRTGSIGGYTF
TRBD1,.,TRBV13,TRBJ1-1,TGTGCCAGCAGCCCCCGACAGGGGTGGGGGAACACTGAAGCTTTCTTT,CASSPRQGWGNTEAFF
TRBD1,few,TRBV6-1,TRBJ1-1,TGTGCCAGCAGTGAACCAGGGGGCGGCACTGAAGCTTTCTTT,CASSEPGGGTEAFF
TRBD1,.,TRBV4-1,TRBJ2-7,TGCGCCAGCAGCGCCGGGACAGGGTTCGAGCAGTACTTC,CASSAGTGFEQYF
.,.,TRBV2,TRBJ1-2,TGTGCCAGCAGTGGGGGGGGGCGGCACTATGGCTACACCTTC,CASSGGGRHYGYTF
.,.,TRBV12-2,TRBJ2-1,TGTGCAAGTCGCTTAGTCCCTAGCGGGAGAGGTGAGCAGTTCTTC,CASRLVPSGRGEQFF
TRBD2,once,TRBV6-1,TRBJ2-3,TGTGCCAGCAGTGCCACGGGACTAGCGGGAGGGCCACATACGCAGTATTTT,CASSATGLAGGPHTQYF
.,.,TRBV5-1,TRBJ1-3,TGCGCCAGCAGCTTGTCCGGTTCTGGAAACACCATATATTTT,CASSLSGSGNTIYF
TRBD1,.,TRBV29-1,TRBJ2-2,TGCAGCGTTGACTCGGACAGGGGGTCGAACACCGGGGAGCTGTTTTTT,CSVDSDRGSNTGELFF
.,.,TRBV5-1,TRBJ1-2,TGCGCCAGCAGCTTGGCGGGCAGGGGTAACTATGGCTACACCTTC,CASSLAGRGNYGYTF
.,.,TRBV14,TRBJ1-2,TGTGCCAGCAGCCAAACCGCAGGGTTCGGCTATGGCTACACCTTC,CASSQTAGFGYGYTF
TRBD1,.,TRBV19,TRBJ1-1,TGTGCCGCCTCGATAGGGGGCTGGACTGAAGCTTTCTTT,CAASIGGWTEAFF
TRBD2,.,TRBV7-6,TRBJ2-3,TGTGCCAGCAGCTCTAGCGGGAAGGCAGATACGCAGTATTTT,CASSSSGKADTQYF
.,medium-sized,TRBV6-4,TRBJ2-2,TGTGCCAGCAGTGAGAATAGCGCCACCGGGGAGCTGTTTTTT,CASSENSATGELFF
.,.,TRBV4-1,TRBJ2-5,TGCGCCAGCAGCCCAGAGGGGAAAGGGGCCGAGGTTTCCCCAAGTAAAGAGACCCAGTACTTC,CASSPEGKGAEVSPSKETQYF
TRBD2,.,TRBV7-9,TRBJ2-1,TGTGCCAGCAGCACACATAGCGGGAGGGCCCCAAATGAGCAGTTCTTC,CASSTHSGRAPNEQFF
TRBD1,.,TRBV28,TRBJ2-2,TGTGCCAGCAGTTGGCCAGGGACAGGGGGGGATACCGGGGAGCTGTTTTTT,CASSWPGTGGDTGELFF
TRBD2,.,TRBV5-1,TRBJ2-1,TGCGCCAGCAGCTCGTCTAGCGGGAGCTACAATGAGCAGTTCTTC,CASSSSSGSYNEQFF
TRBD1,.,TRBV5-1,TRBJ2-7,TGCGCCAGCAGGAATAGAGGACAGGGGCCCCCCTACGAGCAGTACTTC,CASRNRGQGPPYEQYF
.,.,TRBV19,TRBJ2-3,TGTGCCAGTAGTATAGTCATAACCTACCGCACAGATACGCAGTATTTT,CASSIVITYRTDTQYF
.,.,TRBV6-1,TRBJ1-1,TGTGCCAGCAGGAGACTACAGGGCATGAACACTGAAGCTTTCTTT,CASRRLQGMNTEAFF
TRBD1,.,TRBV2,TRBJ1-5,TGTGCCAGCCAGTTGGGACAGGGGAGGAATCAGCCCCAGCATTTT,CASQLGQGRNQPQHF
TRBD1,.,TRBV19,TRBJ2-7,TGTGCCAGTAGTACCGGGACAGGAGCTTCCTACGAGCAGTACTTC,CASSTGTGASYEQYF
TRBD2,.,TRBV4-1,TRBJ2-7,TGCGCCAGCAGCCTCGGGACTAGCGGTTCCTACGAGCAGTACTTC,CASSLGTSGSYEQYF
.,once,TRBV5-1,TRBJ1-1,TGCGCCAGCCGAGGGAACACTGAAGCTTTCTTT,CASRGNTEAFF
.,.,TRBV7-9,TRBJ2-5,TGTGCCAGCAGCTTAGTCCCCGGGGACCAGTACTTC,CASSLVPGDQYF
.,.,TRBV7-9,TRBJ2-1,TGTGCCAGCAGCTTAGAAGAGGTTGATGAGCAGTTCTTC,CASSLEEVDEQFF
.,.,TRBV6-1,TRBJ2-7,TGTGCCAGCAGTGGGAGTGGGTACGAGCAGTACTTC,CASSGSGYEQYF
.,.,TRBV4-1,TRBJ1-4,TGCGCCAGCAGCCAAGCAAGGGGTACTAATGAAAAACTGTTTTTT,CASSQARGTNEKLFF
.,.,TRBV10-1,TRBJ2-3,TGCGCCAGCAGTGCCGACAAAACGGATACGCAGTATTTT,CASSADKTDTQYF
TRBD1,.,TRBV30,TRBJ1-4,TGTGCCTGGACCATGGGGACAGTGACAACTAATGAAAAACTGTTTTTT,CAWTMGTVTTNEKLFF
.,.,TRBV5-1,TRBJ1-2,TGCGCCAGCAGCTTGGATGGTCAGGGAAGAGGCGGCTACACCTTC,CASSLDGQGRGGYTF
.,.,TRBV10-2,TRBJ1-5,TGCGCCAGCAGTGAGACAATTCGGCCCCAGCATTTT,CASSETIRPQHF
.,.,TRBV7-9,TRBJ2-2,TGTGCCAGCAGCTTAGGCGGGAACACCGGGGAGCTGTTTTTT,CASSLGGNTGELFF
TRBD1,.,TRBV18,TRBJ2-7,TGTGCCAGCTCACGATTAGGGGGACAGTCTGCCTACGAGCAGTACTTC,CASSRLGGQSAYEQYF
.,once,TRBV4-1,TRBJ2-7,TGCGCCAGCAGCCACGGCCGGAGTGTAGGTTACGAGCAGTACTTC,CASSHGRSVGYEQYF
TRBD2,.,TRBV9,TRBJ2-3,TGTGCCAGCAGCGTAGCGGGGGGGAGCACAGATACGCAGTATTTT,CASSVAGGSTDTQYF
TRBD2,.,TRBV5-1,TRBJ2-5,TGCGCCAGCACGGGGACTAGTTTTTTCCAAGAGACCCAGTACTTC,CASTGTSFFQETQYF
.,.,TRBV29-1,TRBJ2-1,TGCAGCGTTGACGCCACAAAACGAACCTACAATGAGCAGTTCTTC,CSVDATKRTYNEQFF
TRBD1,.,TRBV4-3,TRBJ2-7,TGCGCCAGCAGCCAAGGGACAGGGTGGGACTACGAGCAGTACTTC,CASSQGTGWDYEQYF
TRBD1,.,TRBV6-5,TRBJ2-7,TGTGCCAGCAGTTACGCAGGGGGAGACGAGCAGTACTTC,CASSYAGGDEQYF
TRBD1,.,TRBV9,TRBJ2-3,TGTGCCAGCAGCCCCTGGACAGGAACAGATACGCAGTATTTT,CASSPWTGTDTQYF
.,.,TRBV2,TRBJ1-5,TGTGCCAGCAGGGGACTTAATAGCAATCAGCCCCAGCATTTT,CASRGLNSNQPQHF
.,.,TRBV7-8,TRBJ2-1,TGTGCCAGCAGCAGAGAACGACTGGCGAGCTCCTACAATGAGCAGTTCTTC,CASSRERLASSYNEQFF
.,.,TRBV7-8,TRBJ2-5,TGTGCCAGCAGCTTAGGACTAGTAGAGGAGACCCAGTACTTC,CASSLGLVEETQYF
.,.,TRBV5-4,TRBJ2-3,TGTGCCAGCAGCTTTCAAGAGCGGTCCACGCAGTATTTT,CASSFQERSTQYF
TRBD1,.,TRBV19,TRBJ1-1,TGTGCCAGTATAAAGTCAACAGGGGAGAAAACTTTCTTT,CASIKSTGEKTFF
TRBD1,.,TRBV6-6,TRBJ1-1,TGTGCCAGCAGTTACAGCGGGACAGGGATCTCTGAAGCTTTCTTT,CASSYSGTGISEAFF
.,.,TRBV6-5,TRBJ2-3,TGTGCCAGCTCCGATCGAGGATCCCGCACAGATACGCAGTATTTT,CASSDRGSRTDTQYF
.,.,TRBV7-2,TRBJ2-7,TGTGCCAGCAGCCACCCACCCCGACGGGACGAGCAGTACTTC,CASSHPPRRDEQYF
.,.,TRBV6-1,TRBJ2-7,TGTGCCAGCAGTGTCGGGTCGCATTCCTACGAGCAGTACTTC,CASSVGSHSYEQYF
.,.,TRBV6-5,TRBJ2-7,TGTGCCAGCAGGGAGACGTCACACCGCTCCTACGAGCAGTACTTC,CASRETSHRSYEQYF